Given below is one T cell receptor (beta chain) in context. This clone was recorded once. What antigen it recognizes has not been identified. Within one base of it there is no much larger clone, and no base qualities were kept. The immunoSEQ Assay, a bias-controlled multiplex PCR, was used to amplify TCRbeta CDR3 regions from genomic DNA. In the authors' own workflow: Nucleated cell counts per sample were estimated from amplification of reference gene primers within the assay. To quantify the absolute abundance of each unique TCRbeta CDR3 rearrangement, sequence reads were collapsed and filtered. For each sample, productive Simpson clonality was calculated as the square root of Simpson's diversity index across productive rearrangements. Imported from immuneACCESS, the table was reduced by TCRdb to in-frame sequences with V and J called. These copies leave out some clones; in studies compared against another copy, an unresolved V gene accounts for under half, and the cause of the remainder is not known. V, J and clone size are those of that table, while D and trimming were read from the DNA. This sample has about 220,000 clones in its table, and approximately 81% of those were observed once. The ten largest clonotypes hold 2.9% of the sample.

Another Seattle source contributed samples from volunteer blood donors who had recovered from COVID-19. The collaborating institutions used their own protocols to collect whole blood in K2EDTA tubes. For TCRbeta analysis, collaborators shipped samples in one of three forms: frozen whole blood, isolated PBMCs, or DNA extracted from either of those sample types. The data derive from a study of blood T cell repertoires in COVID-19 (dated by TCRdb to about 2020). The study in broad terms: Collaborator samples came from the United States, Italy and Spain and covered acute and convalescent phases of COVID-19. The material from the prospective study consisted of cDNA or gDNA derived from T cells, B-cell-depleted T cells, or PBMCs. Deeply sampled blood TCRbeta repertoires from subjects exposed to, actively infected with, or recovered from COVID-19 were included in the dataset. The repertoires were made available in a free public database intended to serve as a resource for research on the immune response to SARS-CoV-2. The samples were drawn from the first 160 participants of the ongoing ImmuneRACE study and from 1,254 subjects provided by 6 global collaborators. Sample metadata almost always included a de-identified subject ID, COVID-19 status, age in years and sex. HLA class I and class II types, where available, came from metadata supplied by the sample provider rather than from assay-based typing. Paper-wide results and their limitations: Clinical and demographic metadata were provided uncurated, with the amount varying by source and participant.

Germline trimming amounts to 4 bases on V and 5 bases on J, with 9 as the count of junction bases outside the gene matches. CDR1 and CDR2 are read off the germline V gene (reference sequence) as SGHNT and YYREEE. The CDR3 covers 16 residues, taking in both the cysteine and the phenylalanine. The CDR3 DNA has 48 bases and is translated from base 1. The TCR originated in a man aged 50 to 60 who had recovered from COVID-19. The sequenced material came from peripheral blood. The receptor chain draws on TRBV5-4 and TRBJ2-5; 12 of the junction bases match TRBD2. The sequenced DNA is TGTGCCAGCAGCAAGACTAGCGGGGGATCCAGGGAGACCCAGTACTTC. Its amino acids are CASSKTSGGSRETQYF.